Following are 21 T cell receptor beta chains from one sample sequenced in a study of monozygotic twins with inflammatory bowel disease. After re-calling the 5' RACE reads, TCRdb lists one entry per CDR3 protein, DNA absent. This sample's table has around 450,000 distinct CDR3 sequences. The material sequenced was blood. These receptors all come from a human donor with ulcerative colitis or Crohn's disease, or a healthy co-twin of an affected twin (not recorded which).

The chain has TRBV20-1 and TRBJ1-1; TCRdb calls TRBD1, which cannot be checked without DNA. The CDR3 has 13 residues. Per germline, CDR1 DFQATT and CDR2 SNEGSKA (reference sequence). The CDR3 protein is CSARDGRQAEAFF.

The V gene is TRBV7-2, the J gene TRBJ2-3; TCRdb's D gene call, TRBD1, goes unchecked for lack of DNA. This CDR3 has 16 residues. From germline, CDR1 is SGHTA and CDR2 FQGNSA. The CDR3 sequence: CASSLMSGGSTDTQYF.

The chain joins TRBV11-3 to TRBJ2-1. The CDR3 covers 15 residues. The germline CDR1 and CDR2 sequences are SGHNT and YENEEA. CDR3 amino acids: CASSLDQGTYNEQFF.

This sequence joins TRBV20-1 and TRBJ2-3; TCRdb proposes TRBD2, but this gene call is untestable without DNA. Germline lookup yields CDR1 DFQATT and CDR2 SNEGSKA (reference sequence). The CDR3 loop spans 16 amino acids. The CDR3 reads CSARDGAGGSTDTQYF.

The chain couples TRBV7-3 to TRBJ2-1; lacking DNA, the TRBD2 call made by TCRdb goes unchecked. The CDR3 sequence is 16 residues long. The germline V gene has CDR1 SGHTA and CDR2 FQGTGA. The CDR3 spells CASSKGGTSGHNEQFF.

The rearrangement joins TRBV4-2 to TRBJ2-6. Germline-derived CDR1 and CDR2 are LGHNA and YNFKEQ. This CDR3 is 16 amino acids long. The CDR3 region is CASSQDPYSGANVLTF.

This chain connects TRBV16 to TRBJ1-1. The germline CDR1 and CDR2 sequences are KGHSY and FQNENV. This CDR3 region has 15 residues. The CDR3 region is CASSQLRGGVTEAFF.

The chain joins TRBV12-3 or TRBV12-4 to TRBJ1-2; the TCRdb call, TRBD1, lacks DNA for checking. This CDR3 spans 14 amino acids. The CDR3 here is CASNYGGRGAGYTF.

J is TRBJ2-1 and V is TRBV11-1; TCRdb proposes TRBD2, but this gene call is untestable without DNA. This CDR3 is 20 amino acids long. Germline V gives CDR1 SGHAT, CDR2 FQDESV (reference sequence). The chain's CDR3 is CASSLVGKLAGDVSYNEQFF.

The rearrangement links TRBV7-6 to TRBJ2-1; as DNA is missing, the TRBD1 call by TCRdb cannot be tested. CDR3 length equals 15 residues. CDR1 is SGHVS and CDR2 is FNYEAQ in the germline V gene. The CDR3 region is CASSLDQGWDNEQFF.

The chain is built from TRBV30 and TRBJ1-1. CDR3 length equals 12 residues. In germline, CDR1 is GTSNPN, CDR2 SVGIG (reference sequence). The CDR3 is CAWSVPGLGAFF.

The V and J genes are TRBV6-1 and TRBJ1-1; TCRdb picks TRBD1, but there is no DNA to check that call. Germline CDR1 is MNHNS and CDR2 is SASEGT. The length of the CDR3 is 14 residues. The CDR3: CASRTTGGRTEAFF.

This chain joins TRBV7-9 and TRBJ2-7; TCRdb picks TRBD1, but there is no DNA to check that call. CDR1 is SEHNR, CDR2 FQNEAQ, per germline (reference sequence). There are 16 residues in the CDR3. This chain's CDR3 is CASSGGKTARSYEQYF.

V is TRBV7-2 and J is TRBJ1-4; TCRdb gives TRBD1 as the D gene, but with no DNA this cannot be confirmed. The CDR3 runs to 14 residues. Germline V lookup: CDR1 SGHTA, CDR2 FQGNSA. CDR3 region: CASSPGGANEKLFF.

The rearrangement links TRBV30 to TRBJ2-4; TCRdb picks TRBD1, but there is no DNA to check that call. Looked up from germline, CDR1 is GTSNPN and CDR2 is SVGIG (reference sequence). The CDR3 length is 12 residues. The CDR3 here is CAWGGQSDIQYF.

The V call is TRBV11-2, the J call TRBJ1-5. CDR3 length: 15 residues. The germline V gene has CDR1 SGHAT and CDR2 FQNNGV. The chain's CDR3 is CASSLAGSYNQPQHF.

V and J are TRBV27 and TRBJ2-7; with no DNA, the TCRdb D assignment of TRBD1 cannot be verified. The CDR3 covers 15 residues. Germline CDR1 MNHEY, CDR2 SMNVEV (reference sequence). The CDR3 loop is CASSLNWTGSRRQYF.

CDR3 sequence reads: CASSSRGQYNEQFF. V gene TRBV13 combines with J gene TRBJ2-1; TCRdb calls TRBD1, which cannot be checked without DNA. The CDR3 is 14 residues long. From germline, CDR1 is PRHDT and CDR2 FYEKMQ (reference sequence).

This CDR3 is CASSTPRSEQFF. The V call is TRBV2, the J call TRBJ2-1; TCRdb indicates TRBD1, and absent DNA this call remains unverified. Germline values: CDR1 SNHLY, CDR2 FYNNEI. The CDR3 contains 12 residues.

The chain links TRBV5-1 to TRBJ1-6; the TCRdb call, TRBD1, lacks DNA for checking. CDR1 and CDR2 from the germline V gene are SGHRS and YFSETQ. The CDR3 has 16 residues. CDR3 amino acids: CASSWTSGGPSSPLHF. The full variable domain, rest sourced from reference TRBV5-1 and TRBJ1-6, is KAGVTQTPRYLIKTRGQQVTLSCSPISGHRSVSWYQQTPGQGLQFLFEYFSETQRNKGNFPGRFSGRQFSNSRSEMNVSTLELGDSALYLCASSWTSGGPSSPLHFGNGTRLTVT.

The J gene is TRBJ1-2, the V gene TRBV6-6. This CDR3 region has 13 residues. From germline, CDR1 is MNHNY and CDR2 SVGAGI (reference sequence). CDR3 region: CASSYGENYDYTF.